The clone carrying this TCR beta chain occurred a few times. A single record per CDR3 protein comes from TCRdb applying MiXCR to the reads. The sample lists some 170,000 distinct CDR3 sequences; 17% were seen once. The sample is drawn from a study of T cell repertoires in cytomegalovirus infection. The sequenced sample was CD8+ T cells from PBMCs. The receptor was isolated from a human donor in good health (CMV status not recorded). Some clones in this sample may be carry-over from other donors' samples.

CDR3 coding DNA: TGTGCCAGCAGCTCTCGGCTAGACCCGGCTTTCTTT. Translation gives CASSSRLDPAFF. The chain links TRBV6-2 or TRBV6-3 to TRBJ1-1, with D uncertain. Trimming took 6 bases from V and 11 from J, leaving 16 bases between them. Germline V lookup: CDR1 MNHEY, CDR2 SVGEGT. This CDR3 contains 12 residues.